The 30 T cell receptor beta chains listed next were all sequenced from one sample in a study of cytomegalovirus exposure and HLA in healthy donors. This PCR relied on a set of 60 Vbeta primers and 13 Jbeta primers. Repertoires were generated with immunoSEQ multiplex PCR, while TCRdb's copy carries only in-frame clones and drops some. The sample has about 81,000 clones, around 90% seen once. Source material: PBMCs. The receptors originated from a man aged 18-30 years in good health and CMV-seronegative.

In DNA form, the CDR3 reads TGTGCCAGCAGCCAATGGGCAGGGCTGAGCTCTGGGGCCAACGTCCTGACTTTC. Translation: CASSQWAGLSSGANVLTF. This chain joins TRBV7-9 and TRBJ2-6; perhaps TRBD1 as D (5 bases). V was shortened by 5 bases and J by 0 bases, with 17 bases between the two germline ends. The CDR3 sequence is 18 residues long. Germline loops: CDR1 SEHNR, CDR2 FQNEAQ (reference sequence).

The chain joins TRBV7-9 to TRBJ2-5, with 8 bases matching TRBD2. V dropped 5 bases and J dropped 4; count of bases not matched to a gene: 9. The CDR3 is made up of 15 amino acids. Per germline, CDR1 SEHNR and CDR2 FQNEAQ (reference sequence). CDR3 in amino acids: CASSPARGGTETQYF. DNA for the CDR3: TGTGCCAGCAGCCCCGCCCGCGGGGGGACAGAGACCCAGTACTTC.

This chain uses TRBV19 with TRBJ2-3; possibly TRBD2 for D (5 bases). Germline CDR1 and CDR2: LNHDA and SQIVND (reference sequence). This CDR3 is 14 amino acids long. Between the trimmed V and J ends, which lost 0 bases and 8 bases, there was a span of 12 bases. The CDR3 reads CASSIELEFGTQYF. The CDR3 DNA sequence: TGTGCCAGTAGTATAGAACTAGAATTCGGTACGCAGTATTTT.

CDR3 coding DNA: TGTGCCAGCAGACCCTCAGGGAAGGATTCACCCCTCCACTTT. It codes for CASRPSGKDSPLHF. The chain combines TRBV9 with TRBJ1-6; D is perhaps TRBD1 (5 bases). The CDR3 consists of 14 residues. The V end was cut by 5 bases, the J end by 8 bases, with 14 bases between. Germline V gene data show CDR1 as SGDLS and CDR2 as YYNGEE. Full variable domain (remainder filled in from reference TRBV9 and TRBJ1-6): DSGVTQTPKHLITATGQRVTLRCSPRSGDLSVYWYQQSLDQGLQFLIQYYNGEERAKGNILERFSAQQFPDLHSELNLSSLELGDSALYFCASRPSGKDSPLHFGNGTRLTVT.

This clone was detected only once. One junction end does not reproduce the germline sequence, and a read error may be involved. The gene calls are TRBV7-9 and TRBJ2-7; 11 bases line up with TRBD1. Germline CDR1 SEHNR, CDR2 FQNEAQ (reference sequence). The CDR3 contains 16 residues. CDR3 loop: CSSSLRRTGGGYEQYF. The CDR3 nucleotides read TGTTCCAGCAGCTTAAGGAGGACAGGGGGCGGCTACGAGCAGTACTTC. Based on the CDR3 plus reference TRBV7-9 and TRBJ2-7, the full variable domain is DTGVSQNPRHKITKRGQNVTFRCDPISEHNRLYWYRQTLGQGPEFLTYFQNEAQLEKSRLLSDRFSAERPKGSFSTLEIQRTEQGDSAMYLCSSSLRRTGGGYEQYFGPGTRLTVT.

This rearrangement joins TRBV19 to TRBJ2-1; 7 nucleotides match TRBD2. The germline V gene has CDR1 LNHDA and CDR2 SQIVND (reference sequence). CDR3 length: 19 amino acids. Trimming cost V 7 bases and J 2 bases; bases outside gene matches: 20. In DNA form, the CDR3 reads TGTGCCAGTACCTGGAGGGGAACTCCCTCCGGGGGGACCTACAATGAGCAGTTCTTC. As protein: CASTWRGTPSGGTYNEQFF.

This chain's CDR3 is CASSLAFSGSGYEQYF. The CDR3, as DNA: TGTGCCAGCAGCTTAGCTTTCAGCGGGAGCGGCTACGAGCAGTACTTC. The chain has TRBV7-2 and TRBJ2-7; 8 bases agree with TRBD2. Trimming took 0 bases from V and 3 from J; bases not matched to a gene: 7. CDR3 length: 16 residues. CDR1 and CDR2 (germline): SGHTA, FQGNSA.

The genes are TRBV6-5 and TRBJ2-2; D possibly corresponds to TRBD1 (6 bases). This CDR3 contains 16 residues. Germline CDR1 MNHEY, CDR2 SVGAGI. The V end was cut by 4 bases, the J end by 0 bases, with 12 bases between. The CDR3 coding sequence is TGTGCCAGCAGTTTAGGAACAGGGTCGAACACCGGGGAGCTGTTTTTT. The encoded protein is CASSLGTGSNTGELFF.

This chain uses TRBV28 with TRBJ1-3, with D possibly matching TRBD1 (5 bases). Germline V lookup: CDR1 MDHEN, CDR2 SYDVKM. The V end lost 4 bases, the J end lost 2 bases, and 9 bases lay between the germline ends. This CDR3 is built from 14 residues. Here the CDR3 DNA reads TGTGCCAGCAGTTCTCCGGGGGCTGGAAACACCATATATTTT. Encoded protein: CASSSPGAGNTIYF.

CDR3 region: CASSRTGSYEQYF. CDR3 coding DNA: TGTGCCAGCAGTCGGACAGGGTCCTACGAGCAGTACTTC. V and J are TRBV7-2 and TRBJ2-7; 8 bases agree with TRBD1. The CDR3 runs 13 residues. Germline trimming cut 6 bases from V and 1 base from J; bases unmatched to any gene: 2. Germline V lookup: CDR1 SGHTA, CDR2 FQGNSA.

This chain connects TRBV15 to TRBJ2-5; 9 bases line up with TRBD1. The end of the DNA is better explained by TRBJ2-7, so the J call may be wrong. This CDR3 spans 15 amino acids. Germline values: CDR1 LNHNV, CDR2 YYDKDF (reference sequence). In DNA form, the CDR3 reads TGTGCCACCAGCAGAGGGGGACAGGGTCCCTACGAGCAGTACTTC. Translated, it gives CATSRGGQGPYEQYF.

V gene TRBV6-1 combines with J gene TRBJ1-4, with D possibly TRBD1 on 5 matching bases. CDR3 length: 14 amino acids. V shed 2 bases and J shed 7 bases, with 11 bases lying between them. Per germline, CDR1 MNHNS and CDR2 SASEGT. DNA for the CDR3: TGTGCCAGCAGTGAACAACGGGGGAGTGAAAAACTGTTTTTT. It codes for CASSEQRGSEKLFF.

The CDR3 DNA reads as TGTGCCAGCAGTTTTGGGGTTGTCAGGGCCCACGAGCAGTACTTC. This codes for CASSFGVVRAHEQYF. J is TRBJ2-7 and V is TRBV28; maybe TRBD1 (5 bases). The CDR3 is made up of 15 amino acids. Trimming shortened V by 3 bases and J by 5 bases, and 17 bases separated the two germline ends. CDR1 is MDHEN and CDR2 is SYDVKM in the germline V gene.

This chain connects TRBV15 to TRBJ2-5; a weak D match, TRBD1 (6 bases). Germline V gives CDR1 LNHNV, CDR2 YYDKDF (reference sequence). V was shortened by 5 bases and J by 1 base, with 11 bases between the two germline ends. This CDR3 comprises 14 residues. The CDR3 reads CATSGGQPQETQYF. The CDR3 DNA follows: TGTGCCACCAGCGGTGGACAGCCCCAAGAGACCCAGTACTTC.

The rearrangement uses TRBV19 and TRBJ1-5; D is ambiguous. Germline CDR1 and CDR2: LNHDA and SQIVND (reference sequence). CDR3 length equals 15 residues. V was cut by 3 bases and J by 4 bases, with 13 bases left in between. CDR3 amino acids: CASSMYPPGNQPQHF. CDR3 in DNA: TGTGCCAGTAGTATGTATCCTCCGGGTAATCAGCCCCAGCATTTT.

The J gene is TRBJ1-4, the V gene TRBV7-9; D gene unclear. Trimming cost V 1 base and J 3 bases, with 9 bases left between them. This CDR3 is 15 amino acids long. CDR1 is SEHNR, CDR2 FQNEAQ, per germline (reference sequence). The CDR3 reads CASSLGSLSNEKLFF. The DNA for the CDR3 is TGTGCCAGCAGCTTAGGTTCTCTGTCTAATGAAAAACTGTTTTTT.

V usage is TRBV19 and J usage is TRBJ2-1, with 13 bases matching TRBD2. The CDR3 runs 14 residues. Germline CDR1 is LNHDA and CDR2 is SQIVND (reference sequence). The V and J ends lost 5 bases and 9 bases, in that order; junction bases with no gene match: 4. CDR3 region: CASSPGLAGSEQFF. The CDR3 DNA follows: TGTGCCAGTAGTCCGGGACTAGCGGGATCTGAGCAGTTCTTC.

J is TRBJ1-2 and V is TRBV30, with TRBD1 as a possible D gene (6 bases). Germline V lookup: CDR1 GTSNPN, CDR2 SVGIG (reference sequence). This CDR3 has 12 amino acids. V was shortened by 8 bases and J by 0 bases, with 10 bases between the two germline ends. The CDR3 sequence is CAGGQPNYGYTF. In DNA form, the CDR3 reads TGTGCCGGTGGACAGCCTAACTATGGCTACACCTTC.

The V and J genes are TRBV4-2 and TRBJ1-2, with 9 bases identical to TRBD1. Germline trimming cut 3 bases from V and 8 bases from J; bases unmatched to any gene: 13. This CDR3 has 16 residues. Germline V gives CDR1 LGHNA, CDR2 YNFKEQ. The CDR3 reads CASSQMTGTGKLGYTF. CDR3 in DNA: TGTGCCAGCAGCCAGATGACTGGGACAGGGAAGTTAGGCTACACCTTC.

The V gene is TRBV2, the J gene TRBJ1-2; D remains ambiguous. CDR3 length: 13 amino acids. From germline, CDR1 is SNHLY and CDR2 FYNNEI. With 8 bases removed from V and 0 bases from J, the gap between germline ends came to 10 bases. The DNA of the CDR3 is TGTGCCAGCCCCTTTGGCACTAACTATGGCTACACCTTC. This codes for CASPFGTNYGYTF.

This rearrangement joins TRBV20-1 to TRBJ1-6, with D unresolved. V was clipped by 3 bases and J by 14 bases, with 11 bases between them. CDR1 and CDR2 from the germline V gene are DFQATT and SNEGSKA (reference sequence). This CDR3 region has 11 residues. The CDR3 protein is CSASPTATLHF. The CDR3 coding sequence is TGCAGTGCTAGCCCGACTGCCACCCTCCACTTT.

The rearrangement uses TRBV10-1 and TRBJ2-5; 7 nucleotides line up with TRBD2. V lost 8 bases, J lost 7 bases, and 7 bases stayed unmatched. This CDR3 is built from 12 residues. Germline assignment: CDR1 WNHNN and CDR2 SYGVQD (reference sequence). The CDR3, as DNA: TGCGCCAGCCCCTGCGGGAGCGGGACCCAGTACTTC. This gives the protein CASPCGSGTQYF.

As for this clone: Other DNA variants within this sample encode the same CDR3. The chain recombines TRBV7-9 with TRBJ2-6, with D possibly TRBD1 on 5 matching bases. CDR3 length equals 15 residues. V dropped 2 bases and J dropped 0 bases, with 5 bases sitting between them. CDR1 is SEHNR, CDR2 FQNEAQ, per germline (reference sequence). The CDR3 here is CASSLRGSGANVLTF. In DNA form, the CDR3 reads TGTGCCAGCAGCTTAAGGGGCTCTGGGGCCAACGTCCTGACTTTC.

This clone turned up a few times. The chain carries TRBV6-1 and TRBJ1-1; no clear D gene. This CDR3 is built from 12 residues. The V gene lost 4 bases and the J gene lost 13 bases, with 16 bases spanning the gap. CDR1 is MNHNS, CDR2 SASEGT, per germline. This CDR3 reads CASSVTRAAYFF. In nucleotides, the CDR3 is TGTGCCAGCAGTGTTACGAGGGCCGCATATTTCTTT.

The V gene is TRBV5-5, the J gene TRBJ2-3; a weak D match, TRBD2 (6 bases). Germline-derived CDR1 and CDR2 are SGHKS and YYEKEE (reference sequence). The V end lost 2 bases, the J end lost 4 bases, and 11 bases lay between the germline ends. This CDR3 has 14 residues. The CDR3 nucleotides are TGTGCCAGCAGCTTTGCGGGAAGCCCAGATACGCAGTATTTT. Translating it yields CASSFAGSPDTQYF.

The chain recombines TRBV5-6 with TRBJ2-7; D gene uncertain. CDR1 and CDR2 (germline): SGHDT, YYEEEE. The CDR3 runs 12 residues. V was trimmed by 0 bases and J by 6 bases, leaving 7 bases between them. The CDR3 nucleotides are TGTGCCAGCAGCTTGGGGAGCTGCGAGCAGTACTTC. Protein sequence: CASSLGSCEQYF.

The J gene is TRBJ2-1, the V gene TRBV5-1, with 10 bases lining up with TRBD2. Germline CDR1 is SGHRS and CDR2 is YFSETQ. Trimming at V came to 7 bases and at J to 9 bases, leaving 10 bases not matched to a gene. The CDR3 extends over 14 amino acids. CDR3 residues: CASWIAGGFSEQFF. The DNA of the CDR3 is TGCGCCAGCTGGATAGCGGGAGGATTTAGTGAGCAGTTCTTC.

CDR3 DNA sequence: TGTGCCACCGCAGACTTTGTGAACACTGAAGCTTTCTTT. Translating gives CATADFVNTEAFF. The chain recombines TRBV13 with TRBJ1-1; D remains unclear. The CDR3 is 13 residues long. Per the germline V gene, CDR1 is PRHDT and CDR2 is FYEKMQ (reference sequence). V lost 10 bases and J lost 0, with 12 bases in between.

The gene calls are TRBV18 and TRBJ1-2, with 12 bases that match TRBD1. The CDR3 contains 15 residues. V was pared by 3 bases and J by 7 bases, with 6 bases of the junction left unmatched. Per the germline V gene, CDR1 is KGHSH and CDR2 is LQKENI. CDR3 DNA: TGTGCCAGCTCACCCGGGACAGGGGGCGACTTTGGCTACACCTTC. Amino acid sequence: CASSPGTGGDFGYTF.

The chain combines TRBV19 with TRBJ2-2; 9 bases match TRBD1. The J segment lost 5 bases and the V segment lost 4 bases, leaving 8 bases of the junction unmatched. The CDR3 sequence is 16 residues long. From germline, CDR1 is LNHDA and CDR2 SQIVND (reference sequence). The chain's CDR3 is CASSTRTGTGTGELFF. The CDR3 coding sequence is TGTGCCAGTAGTACAAGGACCGGGACAGGGACCGGGGAGCTGTTTTTT.